The sequence of this TCR beta chain was determined in a study of cytomegalovirus exposure and HLA in healthy donors. Study details: An earlier analysis found 120 million or so unique TCR beta sequences from approximately 190 million T cells.

Study outcomes and limitations: It was 150 or so TCR beta chains that were listed as cytomegalovirus-associated. In a later analysis, HLA-associated TCR beta chains were more clonally expanded than equally common others.

Primers for the PCR totalled 60 Vbeta and 13 Jbeta. The assay was immunoSEQ multiplex PCR, and TCRdb's table has in-frame clones only and misses some. The sample lists around 130,000 clones; approximately 84% were seen once. Likely unrecorded immune exposures existed in these nominally healthy donors. This clone appeared a single time. Its specificity is not known. The V end lost 4 bases, the J end lost 4 bases, and 14 bases lay between the germline ends. In germline, CDR1 is SGHRS, CDR2 YFSETQ. CDR3 size: 15 residues. The source material was PBMCs. V usage is TRBV5-1 and J usage is TRBJ2-2; a possible D gene is TRBD2 (6 bases). The sequence was collected from a boy aged 2 to 10 in good health and CMV-seronegative. The CDR3 here is CASSPLSGFTGELFF. The CDR3 DNA is TGCGCCAGCAGCCCCCTCAGCGGGTTCACCGGGGAGCTGTTTTTT.